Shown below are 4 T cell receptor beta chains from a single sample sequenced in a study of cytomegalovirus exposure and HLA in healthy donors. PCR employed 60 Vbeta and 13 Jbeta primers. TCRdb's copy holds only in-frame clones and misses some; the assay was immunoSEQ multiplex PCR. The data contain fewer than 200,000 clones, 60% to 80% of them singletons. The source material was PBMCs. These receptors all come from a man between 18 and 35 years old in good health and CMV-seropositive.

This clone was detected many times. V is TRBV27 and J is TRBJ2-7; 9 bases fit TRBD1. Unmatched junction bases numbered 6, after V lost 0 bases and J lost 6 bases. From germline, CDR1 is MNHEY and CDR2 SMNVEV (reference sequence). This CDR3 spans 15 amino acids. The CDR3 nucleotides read TGTGCCAGCAGTTTATCGGACAGGGGAAAACTCGAGCAGTACTTC. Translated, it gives CASSLSDRGKLEQYF.

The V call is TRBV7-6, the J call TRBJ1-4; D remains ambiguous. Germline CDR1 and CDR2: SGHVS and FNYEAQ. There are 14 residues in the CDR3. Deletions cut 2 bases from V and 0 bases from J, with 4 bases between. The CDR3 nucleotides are TGTGCCAGCAGCTTATTAGCAACTAATGAAAAACTGTTTTTT. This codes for CASSLLATNEKLFF.

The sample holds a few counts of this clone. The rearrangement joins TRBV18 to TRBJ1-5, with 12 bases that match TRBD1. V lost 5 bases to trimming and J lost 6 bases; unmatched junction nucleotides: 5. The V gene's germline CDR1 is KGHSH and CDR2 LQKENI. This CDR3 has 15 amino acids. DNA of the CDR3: TGTGCCAGCTCAATGGGACAGGGGGCTTTTCAGCCCCAGCATTTT. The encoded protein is CASSMGQGAFQPQHF.

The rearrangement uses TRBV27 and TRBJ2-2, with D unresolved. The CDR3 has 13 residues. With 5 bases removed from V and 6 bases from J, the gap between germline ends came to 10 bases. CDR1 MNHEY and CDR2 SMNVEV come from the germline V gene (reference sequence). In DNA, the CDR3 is TGTGCCAGCAGTGGAGTACTGTCCGGGGAGCTGTTTTTT. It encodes CASSGVLSGELFF.